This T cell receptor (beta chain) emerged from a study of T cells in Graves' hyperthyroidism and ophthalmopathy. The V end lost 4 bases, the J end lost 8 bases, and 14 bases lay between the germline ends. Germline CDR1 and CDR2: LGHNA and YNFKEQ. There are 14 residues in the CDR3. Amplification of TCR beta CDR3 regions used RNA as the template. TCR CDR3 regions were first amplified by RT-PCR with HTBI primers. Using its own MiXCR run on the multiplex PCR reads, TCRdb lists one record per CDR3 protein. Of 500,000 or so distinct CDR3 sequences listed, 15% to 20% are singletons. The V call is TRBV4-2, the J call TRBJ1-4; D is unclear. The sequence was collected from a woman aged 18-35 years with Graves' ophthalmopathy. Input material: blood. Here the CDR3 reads CASSLNSEDEKLFF. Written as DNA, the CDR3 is TGTGCCAGCAGCCTCAACAGTGAAGACGAAAAACTGTTTTTT.